This T cell receptor beta chain is from a study of immune heterogeneity within non-small cell lung tumors (dated by TCRdb to the late 2010s). As for the study more broadly: Histology comprised several squamous cell carcinomas, 10 non-squamous carcinomas and 1 tumor not otherwise specified. The study combined whole-exome sequencing, RNA-seq and TCR beta repertoire sequencing of multiple spatially distinct regions from each NSCLC tumor to examine intratumoral immune heterogeneity. TCR repertoires were analyzed from some 60 tumor loci of roughly 15 patients, whereas transcriptome data were available for only 40 to 50 loci from about 11 patients. Neoantigen binding to each patient's HLA alleles was predicted with netMHCpan-3.0 for mutant peptides of 8 to 11 amino acids.

Genomic DNA extracted from bulk tumor tissue served as TCR template, with about 600 ng gDNA amplified per sample. During surgery, multiple biopsies were taken from each primary tumor and placed as far apart as possible within the tumor mass. The study cohort was described as untreated and was composed of newly diagnosed NSCLC cases undergoing curative surgery. The donors were around 14 patients with newly diagnosed non-small cell lung cancer who were having surgery with curative intent. Two independent pathologists examined the resected tumor masses. Only high-quality DNA and RNA samples were carried forward to sequencing. Findings and caveats that apply to the study as a whole: A moderate positive correlation (R 0.3 to 0.35), which was statistically significant, linked local T-cell repertoire clonality to local tumor mutational burden. Individual patients mostly had different high-frequency TCR beta clonotypes. Within a patient, the same dominant CDR3B clonotypes appeared at multiple loci, but different tumor locations also contained unique high-frequency clones.

The V end gives up 1 base and the J end 7 bases, leaving 7 bases in the junction not matched to a gene. CDR1 and CDR2 (SGHVS, FQNEAQ) derive from the germline V gene. The CDR3 sequence holds 16 residues, the cysteine and phenylalanine included. This entry keeps only the CDR3 DNA: 48 bases, framed from base 1. Comments on this clonotype: The antigen this receptor binds is unknown. The input lacks base qualities; no much larger clone sits a single base away.

The TCR beta CDR3 region was amplified with a multiplex PCR system whose first round of approximately 10 cycles used 32 V-gene forward primers and 13 J-gene reverse primers. The first PCR round was done with a QIAGEN Multiplex PCR Kit, and the primer sequences were filed in Chinese patent CN105087789A. A second PCR round added Illumina universal primers using the Phusion High-Fidelity PCR Kit. The TCR libraries underwent paired-end sequencing with a read length of 151 bp on the Illumina HiSeq X Ten platform. The authors' pipeline ran thus. Reads lacking multiplex PCR primers were removed with Cutadapt, read pairs were merged with PEAR, and CDR3 regions were called with MiXCR default settings. Repertoire diversity was assessed by Shannon entropy, and clonality was calculated as one minus the Shannon entropy divided by the ln of the count of productive unique sequences. Clonotypes at a frequency of at least 0.5% were defined as dominant or high-frequency T-cell clones. The raw public reads went through TCRdb reprocessing: fastp at Q25, MiXCR clone calling, in-frame beta chains kept. Entries that share a CDR3 protein sequence are merged under the most common genes and DNA. TCRdb's processing, not the study's, gives the V and J calls here. The sample yields some 15,000 distinct CDR3 sequences; around 30% were counted once. The ten top clones hold over 12% of the sample.

This clonotype was sampled from a woman aged 50 to 60 with non-small cell lung cancer. The chain is made from TRBV7-8 and TRBJ1-2, and 12 junction bases match TRBD1. The sample comprised lung tumor tissue. The nucleotides are TGTGCCAGCAGCTTAGGATCGGGACAGGGGGCGCGTGGCTACACCTTC. It translates to CASSLGSGQGARGYTF.